Listed below are T cell receptor beta chains from one sample, sequenced in a study of cytomegalovirus exposure and HLA in healthy donors. Produced via immunoSEQ multiplex PCR; TCRdb's table is partial and in-frame only. In the table there are approximately 230,000 clones, roughly 84% of which are singletons. The sequencing input was PBMCs. Receptor source: a man between 18 and 29 years old in good health and CMV-seropositive. The conserved cysteine and the conserved F or W are not part of the CDR3 here.

cdr3_length: 15; v_call: TRBV9; cdr3_aa: ASSATSTGTSGLEQY
cdr3_length: 12; v_call: TRBV6-5; cdr3_aa: ASSYSTPGTEQY
cdr3_length: 12; v_call: TRBV6-1; cdr3_aa: ASSELAGGNEQF
cdr3_length: 9; v_call: TRBV2; cdr3_aa: ASSAIYEQY
cdr3_length: 10; v_call: TRBV11-3; cdr3_aa: ASSSDGLEQY
cdr3_length: 14; v_call: TRBV7-2; cdr3_aa: ASSLSSGGSSSEQY
cdr3_length: 11; v_call: TRBV30; cdr3_aa: AWSVGSLGTQY
cdr3_length: 11; v_call: TRBV18; cdr3_aa: ASSPRFGYEQY
cdr3_length: 14; v_call: TRBV2; cdr3_aa: ASSDGRGFSTDTQY
cdr3_length: 14; v_call: TRBV5-5; cdr3_aa: ASSQQRTKGPDTQY
cdr3_length: 12; v_call: TRBV6-1; cdr3_aa: ASRKGPLGGELF
cdr3_length: 11; v_call: TRBV28; cdr3_aa: ASSPSLYNEQF
cdr3_length: 10; v_call: TRBV5-6; cdr3_aa: ASSFLKGEQF
cdr3_length: 11; v_call: TRBV2; cdr3_aa: ASSATVEETQY
cdr3_length: 11; v_call: TRBV29-1; cdr3_aa: SVEVVGRNEQF
cdr3_length: 10; v_call: TRBV5-1; cdr3_aa: ASSTDSYEAF
cdr3_length: 14; v_call: TRBV27; cdr3_aa: ASSLSGQWPSYEQY
cdr3_length: 11; v_call: TRBV4-3; cdr3_aa: ASGTDAYTEAF
cdr3_length: 13; v_call: TRBV6-1; cdr3_aa: ASSRDRVPSGGYT
cdr3_length: 14; v_call: TRBV1; cdr3_aa: TSSQVSSGAHNEQF